This TCR beta chain was obtained from a study of blood T cell repertoires in COVID-19. In the study overall: Acute-phase and convalescent COVID-19 samples originated in the United States, Italy and Spain. The cDNA or gDNA used as material had been derived from T cells, B-cell-depleted T cells, or PBMCs.

This CDR3 comprises 15 residues. V was pared by 5 bases and J by 7 bases, with 9 bases of the junction left unmatched. CDR1 KGHDR and CDR2 SFDVKD come from the germline V gene. In the source study's methods: Reference gene primer amplification yielded estimated nucleated cell counts. The data were produced by immunoSEQ multiplex PCR, yet TCRdb's version contains in-frame clones alone and is incomplete. The DNA gave D and trimming, while V, J and clone size come from that table. The sample records over 30,000 clones, 82% being singletons. This sequence was found in a man older than 75 with active or convalescent COVID-19. Sequencing was carried out using peripheral blood. The chain couples TRBV24-1 to TRBJ2-1; 8 nucleotides line up with TRBD2. The CDR3 bases are TGTGCCACCAGTGTGTGGGGGCGCGGGAGGAATGAGCAGTTCTTC. Protein sequence: CATSVWGRGRNEQFF.